Below, 13 T cell receptor beta chains from the same sample are listed, as sequenced in a study of blood T cell repertoires in COVID-19. Data came from immunoSEQ multiplex PCR; TCRdb stores just in-frame clones and leaves some out. Among roughly 65,000 clones listed, about four fifths were seen once. Sequenced material: peripheral blood. These receptors were taken from a human donor in a cohort sampled during active COVID-19.

This clone came up a few times. This chain uses TRBV11-2 with TRBJ2-7, with 9 bases matching TRBD1. Trimming removed 4 bases from V and 7 bases from J; junction bases left unmatched: 8. CDR3 length: 14 residues. Germline CDR1 reads SGHAT; CDR2 reads FQNNGV. CDR3 coding DNA: TGTGCCAGCAGCTCCCGGACAGGGGCGGAGGAGCAGTACTTC. Its translation: CASSSRTGAEEQYF.

The table lists this clone with a count of one. J is TRBJ2-7 and V is TRBV2; 10 nucleotides agree with TRBD2. CDR3 size: 15 residues. J gave up 3 bases and V 2 bases, and 4 bases lay outside the gene matches. Germline V gene lookup returns CDR1 SNHLY and CDR2 FYNNEI. The CDR3 here is CASSEQLAGIYEQYF. The CDR3 DNA reads as TGTGCCAGCAGTGAACAACTAGCGGGAATCTACGAGCAGTACTTC.

This chain connects TRBV3-1 (or the pseudogene TRBV3-2) to TRBJ2-6; TRBD2 matches at 7 bases. V gave up 0 bases and J gave up 4 bases; unmatched junction bases: 9. The length of the CDR3 is 18 residues. Germline V lookup: CDR1 LGHDT, CDR2 YNNKEL (reference sequence). CDR3 sequence reads: CASSQDKREGNGANVLTF. The CDR3 DNA reads TGTGCCAGCAGCCAAGATAAGAGGGAGGGGAACGGGGCCAACGTCCTGACTTTC.

This clone was observed a few times. The CDR3 loop is CASSLAGTGDNQPQHF. The CDR3 bases are TGTGCCAGCAGCTTAGCAGGGACGGGGGACAATCAGCCCCAGCATTTT. V gene TRBV7-2 combines with J gene TRBJ1-5, with D possibly TRBD1 on 5 matching bases. The ends were cut back, 0 bases at V and 3 bases at J, with 12 bases in the middle. Germline values: CDR1 SGHTA, CDR2 FQGNSA. CDR3 length equals 16 residues.

The V gene is TRBV24-1, the J gene TRBJ1-5; TRBD1 matches 8 bases. Germline CDR1 reads KGHDR; CDR2 reads SFDVKD. The CDR3 is 16 amino acids. V gave up 4 bases and J gave up 4 bases; unmatched junction bases: 8. The CDR3 sequence is CATSDPGQGLNQPQHF. The CDR3 DNA is TGTGCCACCAGTGACCCTGGACAGGGCCTGAATCAGCCCCAGCATTTT.

The rearrangement uses TRBV12-3 or TRBV12-4 and TRBJ1-1, with TRBD1 matching over 7 bases. The CDR3 loop spans 13 amino acids. J lost 8 bases, V lost 3 bases, and 6 bases had no gene match. The CDR3 bases are TGTGCCAGCAGTTTGAAAGGGGGCTGGGAAGCTTTCTTT. The encoded protein is CASSLKGGWEAFF.

This chain uses TRBV2 with TRBJ2-1; 7 bases map to TRBD2. Germline loops: CDR1 SNHLY, CDR2 FYNNEI. The CDR3 length is 15 residues. Trimming cost V 8 bases and J 0 bases; bases outside gene matches: 7. The CDR3 DNA follows: TGTGCCAGCGGGGGGGTCCAGAGCTCCTACAATGAGCAGTTCTTC. This translates into CASGGVQSSYNEQFF.

The chain links TRBV28 to TRBJ2-7; D remains ambiguous. Germline CDR1 MDHEN, CDR2 SYDVKM. V dropped 3 bases and J dropped 5 bases, with 11 bases sitting between them. The CDR3 has 13 residues. DNA for the CDR3: TGTGCCAGCAGTTTCCCCCTTCGTAACGAGCAGTACTTC. This codes for CASSFPLRNEQYF.

The V call is TRBV18, the J call TRBJ1-4; D call uncertain. Trimming left V 3 bases short and J 8 bases short, with 16 bases between. The CDR3 has 15 residues. The V gene's germline CDR1 is KGHSH and CDR2 LQKENI. The CDR3 spells CASSPIDRGVEKLFF. In nucleotides, the CDR3 is TGTGCCAGCTCACCTATTGATCGGGGAGTGGAAAAACTGTTTTTT.

The chain has TRBV14 and TRBJ1-1; 7 nucleotides match TRBD1. Per germline, CDR1 SGHDN and CDR2 FVKESK. The CDR3 consists of 19 residues. V shed 0 bases, J shed 0 bases, and the junction held 13 bases outside the gene matches. Here the CDR3 DNA reads TGTGCCAGCAGCCAAGAGAGCCCCCTTCCCGGACAGGTGAACACTGAAGCTTTCTTT. It yields the protein CASSQESPLPGQVNTEAFF.

The chain combines TRBV5-6 with TRBJ1-4; weak D call: TRBD1 (5 bases). Germline V gives CDR1 SGHDT, CDR2 YYEEEE. The CDR3 extends over 15 amino acids. Trimming removed 0 bases from V and 8 bases from J, with 14 bases in between. The CDR3 DNA follows: TGTGCCAGCAGCTTGGCCGGGGGAATAAGGGAAAAACTGTTTTTT. The encoded protein is CASSLAGGIREKLFF.

This chain joins TRBV6-2 or TRBV6-3 and TRBJ2-1, with TRBD2 matching 9 bases. The V gene's germline CDR1 is MNHEY and CDR2 SVGEGT. With V trimmed by 2 bases and J by 7 bases, 18 bases remained unmatched. The CDR3 loop spans 19 amino acids. CDR3 protein: CASSYGFGVWRGGVNEQFF. The DNA for the CDR3 is TGTGCCAGCAGTTACGGGTTCGGAGTATGGCGGGGGGGCGTGAATGAGCAGTTCTTC.

This clone has a handful of counts. The chain is built from TRBV5-4 and TRBJ2-7; possibly TRBD1 for D (7 bases). The CDR3 runs to 14 residues. Germline loops: CDR1 SGHNT, CDR2 YYREEE (reference sequence). Trimming removed 3 bases from V and 6 bases from J, with 16 bases in between. The CDR3 reads CASSWDFTGVEQYF. The CDR3, as DNA: TGTGCCAGCAGCTGGGACTTTACAGGGGTCGAGCAGTACTTC. The full variable domain, with the rest looked up from reference TRBV5-4 and TRBJ2-7, is ETGVTQSPTHLIKTRGQQVTLRCSSQSGHNTVSWYQQALGQGPQFIFQYYREEENGRGNFPPRFSGLQFPNYSSELNVNALELDDSALYLCASSWDFTGVEQYFGPGTRLTVT.